What follows are 6 T cell receptor beta chains derived from one specimen sequenced in a study of graft-versus-host responses after intestinal transplantation. Clones were read by immunoSEQ multiplex PCR, and TCRdb kept only the in-frame ones, dropping some. The sample consists of around 120,000 clones, 90% to 95% of them appearing once. No antigens are known for them. The material sequenced was unstimulated CD4+ T cells sorted from spleen or lymph node cells, taken before intestinal transplant. The origin of the receptors is a human donor who received an intestinal transplant.

This chain joins TRBV6-5 and TRBJ1-5; 11 bases match TRBD1. Unmatched junction bases numbered 1, after V lost 5 bases and J lost 4 bases. The CDR3 covers 14 residues. Germline V lookup: CDR1 MNHEY, CDR2 SVGAGI. In DNA, the CDR3 is TGTGCCAGCAGTCGGGACAGGGGGAATCAGCCCCAGCATTTT. It yields the protein CASSRDRGNQPQHF.

V is TRBV29-1 and J is TRBJ2-6, with 12 bases matching TRBD1. The germline gives CDR1 SQVTM, CDR2 ANQGSEA. With 7 bases clipped from V and 4 bases from J, the junction kept 8 bases outside the gene matches. This CDR3 region has 16 residues. The CDR3 loop reads CSAGGQGALGANVLTF. DNA for the CDR3: TGCAGCGCAGGGGGACAGGGGGCCCTCGGGGCCAACGTCCTGACTTTC.

The rearrangement joins TRBV5-6 to TRBJ1-2, with 7 bases that match TRBD1. The CDR3 loop spans 14 amino acids. Looked up from germline, CDR1 is SGHDT and CDR2 is YYEEEE. Trimming removed 0 bases from V and 2 bases from J; junction bases left unmatched: 1. The CDR3 bases are TGTGCCAGCAGCTTGGTACAGGGGAACTATGGCTACACCTTC. Translating it yields CASSLVQGNYGYTF.

This chain joins TRBV6-6 and TRBJ1-2; D is unclear. CDR3 size: 13 residues. Germline CDR1 MNHNY, CDR2 SVGAGI (reference sequence). Trimming shortened V by 4 bases and J by 4 bases, and 10 bases separated the two germline ends. The CDR3 spells CASSSGGGYGYTF. The CDR3 nucleotides read TGTGCCAGCAGTTCCGGAGGCGGCTATGGCTACACCTTC.

J is TRBJ1-1 and V is TRBV6-5, with D possibly TRBD1 on 6 matching bases. CDR3 length: 14 amino acids. CDR1 and CDR2 from the germline V gene are MNHEY and SVGAGI. Between the trimmed V and J ends, which lost 6 bases and 1 base, there was a span of 12 bases. The CDR3 DNA reads TGTGCCAGCAGGCGGCAACAGGGGAACACTGAAGCTTTCTTT. Amino acid sequence: CASRRQQGNTEAFF.

This clone was found once. This sequence joins TRBV7-3 and TRBJ2-1, with D unclear. CDR1 is SGHTA, CDR2 FQGTGA, per germline. The CDR3 contains 14 residues. The V end was cut by 3 bases, the J end by 7 bases, with 13 bases between. CDR3 amino acids: CASSFRPLTNEQFF. DNA of the CDR3: TGTGCCAGCAGCTTCAGGCCCCTGACTAATGAGCAGTTCTTC.